Following are 26 T cell receptor beta chains from one sample sequenced in a study of CD8 T cells in Susac syndrome. It was with random hexamers that about 0.45 to 1 ug RNA was reverse transcribed. TCRdb re-called the immunoSEQ multiplex PCR reads through MiXCR, storing one row per CDR3 protein. The repertoire holds tens of thousands of distinct CDR3 sequences, with 93% as singletons. Sequenced: CD8+ T cells from PBMCs. The origin of the receptors is a human donor in good health.

The chain recombines TRBV29-1 with TRBJ1-1, with 7 positions matching TRBD1. The junction had 3 bases not matched to a gene; V was cut back by 6 bases and J by 5 bases. Germline V gives CDR1 SQVTM, CDR2 ANQGSEA. The CDR3 consists of 11 residues. The CDR3: CSVATGTEAFF. CDR3 DNA sequence: TGCAGCGTGGCGACAGGGACTGAAGCTTTCTTT.

This chain uses TRBV6-2 or TRBV6-3 with TRBJ2-1; D remains ambiguous. Germline lookup yields CDR1 MNHEY and CDR2 SVGEGT. The ends were cut back, 2 bases at V and 3 bases at J, with 8 bases in the middle. The CDR3 runs to 14 residues. The CDR3 DNA is TGTGCCAGCAGTTACGGCGAGATCTACAATGAGCAGTTCTTC. Amino acid sequence: CASSYGEIYNEQFF.

The rearrangement links TRBV13 to TRBJ2-4; the match to TRBD2 covers 7 bases. The CDR3 sequence is 13 residues long. Germline V gene data show CDR1 as PRHDT and CDR2 as FYEKMQ (reference sequence). The trim removed 9 bases at V and 10 bases at J, leaving 12 bases unmatched. This chain's CDR3 is CASGRGAGPIQYF. The CDR3 DNA follows: TGTGCCAGTGGGAGGGGCGCGGGTCCTATTCAGTACTTC.

This clonotype was counted once. The rearrangement links TRBV23-1 to TRBJ1-2, with 12 bases lining up with TRBD1. TRBV23-1 counts as an open reading frame of uncertain function. The J segment lost 5 bases and the V segment lost 1 base, leaving 14 bases of the junction unmatched. This CDR3 spans 19 amino acids. The CDR3 loop is CASSQCWDRGPRLQYGYTF. Written as DNA, the CDR3 is TGCGCCAGCAGTCAATGCTGGGACAGGGGGCCGCGTTTACAATATGGCTACACCTTC.

The chain joins TRBV11-2 to TRBJ2-7; 11 bases are shared with TRBD1. CDR3 length: 14 residues. Per germline, CDR1 SGHAT and CDR2 FQNNGV. Unmatched junction bases numbered 4, after V lost 5 bases and J lost 4 bases. This CDR3 reads CASSGDRGVYEQYF. The CDR3 DNA reads TGTGCCAGCAGCGGGGACAGGGGGGTGTACGAGCAGTACTTC.

The chain links TRBV5-4 to TRBJ1-1; D is unclear. The CDR3 is made up of 12 amino acids. CDR1 is SGHNT, CDR2 YYREEE, per germline (reference sequence). V was pared by 2 bases and J by 2 bases, with 4 bases between. CDR3 loop: CASSFGNTEAFF. CDR3 nucleotides: TGTGCCAGCAGCTTCGGCAACACTGAAGCTTTCTTT.

This chain connects TRBV6-2 or TRBV6-3 to TRBJ2-7; D may be TRBD1 (6 bases). Trimming stripped 7 bases from V and 3 bases from J, with 16 bases between. This CDR3 spans 14 amino acids. Germline V gives CDR1 MNHEY, CDR2 SVGEGT. The CDR3, as DNA: TGTGCCAGCAACAGGGAGCAGGGGTACTACGAGCAGTACTTC. Translated: CASNREQGYYEQYF.

This chain joins TRBV2 and TRBJ2-7; D perhaps matches TRBD1 (5 bases). The germline V and J ends were trimmed by 4 bases and 5 bases, with 9 bases remaining between them. CDR1 SNHLY and CDR2 FYNNEI come from the germline V gene. The CDR3 is 12 residues long. CDR3 coding DNA: TGTGCCAGCAGTGGACAGTACAACGAGCAGTACTTC. It yields the protein CASSGQYNEQYF.

J is TRBJ2-1 and V is TRBV4-1; 7 bases match TRBD1. The CDR3 is made up of 14 amino acids. Germline V gives CDR1 MGHRA, CDR2 YSYEKL. With V trimmed by 4 bases and J by 3 bases, 3 bases remained unmatched. CDR3 coding DNA: TGCGCCAGCAGCCTCCGGGACAGCTACAATGAGCAGTTCTTC. Its protein is CASSLRDSYNEQFF.

The chain recombines TRBV7-8 with TRBJ1-1; D is uncertain. CDR1 and CDR2 from the germline V gene are SGHVS and FQNEAQ. This CDR3 has 12 residues. V was clipped by 4 bases and J by 1 base, with 4 bases between them. The CDR3 here is CASSSPNTEAFF. In DNA, the CDR3 is TGTGCCAGCAGCTCGCCGAACACTGAAGCTTTCTTT.

This chain joins TRBV13 and TRBJ2-2; 7 nucleotides agree with TRBD1. CDR3 length: 15 residues. Unmatched junction bases numbered 6, after V lost 7 bases and J lost 1 base. From germline, CDR1 is PRHDT and CDR2 FYEKMQ (reference sequence). CDR3 DNA: TGTGCCAGCAAACAGGGGCTGATGAACACCGGGGAGCTGTTTTTT. It is translated as CASKQGLMNTGELFF.

This chain joins TRBV29-1 and TRBJ2-5, with D perhaps matching TRBD1 (6 bases). Germline lookup yields CDR1 SQVTM and CDR2 ANQGSEA. This CDR3 contains 14 residues. V was trimmed by 3 bases and J by 5 bases, leaving 16 bases between them. The CDR3: CSVDRDIQGETQYF. CDR3 nucleotides: TGCAGCGTTGACCGGGACATTCAAGGGGAGACCCAGTACTTC.

V gene TRBV5-1 combines with J gene TRBJ1-3; D may be TRBD1 (6 bases). This CDR3 has 15 residues. Germline loops: CDR1 SGHRS, CDR2 YFSETQ. With 4 bases removed from V and 0 bases from J, the gap between germline ends came to 11 bases. CDR3 loop: CASSPDSTSGNTIYF. The CDR3 nucleotides read TGCGCCAGCAGCCCGGACAGTACCTCTGGAAACACCATATATTTT. The variable domain in full, completed from reference TRBV5-1 and TRBJ1-3, reads KAGVTQTPRYLIKTRGQQVTLSCSPISGHRSVSWYQQTPGQGLQFLFEYFSETQRNKGNFPGRFSGRQFSNSRSEMNVSTLELGDSALYLCASSPDSTSGNTIYFGEGSWLTVV.

This chain joins TRBV11-2 and TRBJ2-7; no clear D. CDR3 size: 12 residues. V shed 3 bases and J shed 2 bases, with 5 bases lying between them. The germline V gene has CDR1 SGHAT and CDR2 FQNNGV. CDR3 sequence reads: CASSFPTYEQYF. DNA of the CDR3: TGTGCCAGCAGCTTTCCGACCTACGAGCAGTACTTC.

The rearrangement joins TRBV9 to TRBJ2-3; D may be TRBD1 or TRBD2 (5 bases each). From germline, CDR1 is SGDLS and CDR2 YYNGEE. The CDR3 length is 16 residues. Trimming left V 2 bases short and J 0 bases short, with 13 bases between. CDR3 nucleotide sequence: TGTGCCAGCAGCGTGAGGGGTGTCTCTAGCACAGATACGCAGTATTTT. It translates to CASSVRGVSSTDTQYF.

The chain is built from TRBV18 and TRBJ2-1; the match to TRBD1 covers 9 bases. This CDR3 contains 15 residues. Germline CDR1 and CDR2: KGHSH and LQKENI. Trimming at V came to 0 bases and at J to 8 bases, leaving 5 bases not matched to a gene. CDR3 loop: CASSPPGQGLYEQFF. CDR3 DNA: TGTGCCAGCTCACCACCCGGACAGGGGTTGTATGAGCAGTTCTTC.

This chain joins TRBV7-9 and TRBJ2-1; D perhaps matches TRBD2 (6 bases). The CDR3 covers 14 residues. V lost 5 bases to trimming and J lost 4 bases, with 12 bases between them. The germline V gene encodes CDR1 SEHNR and CDR2 FQNEAQ (reference sequence). CDR3 residues: CASSPHGGYNEQFF. DNA for the CDR3: TGTGCCAGCAGCCCCCACGGGGGATACAATGAGCAGTTCTTC.

The V and J genes are TRBV13 and TRBJ2-7, with D possibly matching TRBD1 (5 bases). V shed 5 bases and J shed 3 bases, with 14 bases lying between them. The CDR3 has 14 residues. The germline gives CDR1 PRHDT, CDR2 FYEKMQ (reference sequence). The CDR3 sequence is CASSPDSLNYEQYF. The CDR3 bases are TGTGCCAGCAGCCCAGACAGCCTAAACTACGAGCAGTACTTC.

The chain employs TRBV7-9 and TRBJ1-1, with D perhaps TRBD1 (6 bases). CDR1 is SEHNR, CDR2 FQNEAQ, per germline (reference sequence). The CDR3 loop spans 16 amino acids. Trimming removed 5 bases from V and 4 bases from J, with 20 bases in between. This CDR3 is CASSPLSEGGGTEAFF. CDR3 in DNA: TGTGCCAGCAGCCCCTTGTCTGAAGGGGGGGGCACTGAAGCTTTCTTT.

This clonotype was detected only once. The chain joins TRBV6-2 or TRBV6-3 to TRBJ2-1; a weak D match, TRBD2 (6 bases). This CDR3 region has 15 residues. V lost 6 bases and J 10 bases, leaving 22 bases between the germline ends. Germline V gene data show CDR1 as MNHEY and CDR2 as SVGEGT. The CDR3 sequence: CASSSPQPEGEEQFF. CDR3 DNA sequence: TGTGCCAGCAGCTCCCCTCAGCCGGAGGGCGAGGAGCAGTTCTTC.

The gene calls are TRBV5-4 and TRBJ1-2; D gene ambiguous. The CDR3 is 15 amino acids. Germline CDR1 reads SGHNT; CDR2 reads YYREEE (reference sequence). The germline V and J ends were trimmed by 0 bases and 4 bases, with 13 bases remaining between them. CDR3 sequence: CASSLGAMPSYGYTF. CDR3 DNA: TGTGCCAGCAGCTTGGGGGCCATGCCCTCCTATGGCTACACCTTC. Full variable domain (remainder filled in from reference TRBV5-4 and TRBJ1-2): ETGVTQSPTHLIKTRGQQVTLRCSSQSGHNTVSWYQQALGQGPQFIFQYYREEENGRGNFPPRFSGLQFPNYSSELNVNALELDDSALYLCASSLGAMPSYGYTFGSGTRLTVV.

The V call is TRBV12-5, the J call TRBJ2-7; 7 nucleotides align to TRBD1. The CDR3 is 13 residues long. Germline V gene lookup returns CDR1 LGHNT and CDR2 FRNRAP. V lost 6 bases and J lost 0; bases outside the gene matches: 2. The CDR3 nucleotides are TGTGCTAGTGGCTGGGACAGCTCCTACGAGCAGTACTTC. Its protein is CASGWDSSYEQYF.

The chain employs TRBV10-2 and TRBJ2-7; D possibly corresponds to TRBD2 (5 bases). The germline V gene has CDR1 WSHSY and CDR2 SAAADI. This CDR3 contains 13 residues. The ends were cut back, 7 bases at V and 1 base at J, with 11 bases in the middle. CDR3 sequence: CASTLGISYEQYF. The CDR3 DNA is TGCGCCAGCACCCTCGGGATTTCCTACGAGCAGTACTTC.

V gene TRBV20-1 combines with J gene TRBJ2-7, with 10 bases identical to TRBD1. The CDR3 is 16 amino acids. The ends lost 3 bases at V and 2 bases at J; junction bases unmatched: 10. Germline V lookup: CDR1 DFQATT, CDR2 SNEGSKA (reference sequence). The CDR3 sequence: CSARDRGFPRPYEQYF. Here the CDR3 DNA reads TGCAGTGCTAGGGACAGGGGGTTCCCTCGGCCCTACGAGCAGTACTTC.

The chain recombines TRBV29-1 with TRBJ2-1; 7 bases fit TRBD2. Germline V gives CDR1 SQVTM, CDR2 ANQGSEA. The CDR3 totals 12 residues. CDR3: CGGVYRYNEQFF. As DNA, the CDR3 is TGCGGGGGGGTCTACAGGTACAATGAGCAGTTCTTC.

The V call is TRBV27, the J call TRBJ1-2; no firm D call. CDR1 MNHEY and CDR2 SMNVEV come from the germline V gene (reference sequence). Trimming cost V 6 bases and J 6 bases, with 17 bases left between them. The CDR3 covers 14 residues. CDR3 protein: CASRSTSVRHGYTF. The CDR3, as DNA: TGTGCCAGCAGATCTACCAGCGTGAGGCATGGCTACACCTTC.